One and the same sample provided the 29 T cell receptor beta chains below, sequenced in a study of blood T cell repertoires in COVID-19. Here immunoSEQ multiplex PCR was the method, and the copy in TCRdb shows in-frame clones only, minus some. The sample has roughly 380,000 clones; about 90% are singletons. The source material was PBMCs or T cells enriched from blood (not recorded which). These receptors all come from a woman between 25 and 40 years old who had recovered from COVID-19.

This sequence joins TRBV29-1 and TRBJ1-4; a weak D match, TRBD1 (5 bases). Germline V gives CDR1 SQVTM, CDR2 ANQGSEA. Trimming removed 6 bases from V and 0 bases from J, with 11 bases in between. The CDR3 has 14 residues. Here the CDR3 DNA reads TGCAGCGTCCTGGGGGGATCAACTAATGAAAAACTGTTTTTT. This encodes CSVLGGSTNEKLFF.

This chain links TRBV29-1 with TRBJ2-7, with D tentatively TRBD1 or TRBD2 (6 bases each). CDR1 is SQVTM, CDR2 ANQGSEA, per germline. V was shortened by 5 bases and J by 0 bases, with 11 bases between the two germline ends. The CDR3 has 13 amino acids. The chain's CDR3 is CSVQGGLSYEQYF. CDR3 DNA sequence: TGCAGCGTTCAAGGGGGACTCTCCTACGAGCAGTACTTC.

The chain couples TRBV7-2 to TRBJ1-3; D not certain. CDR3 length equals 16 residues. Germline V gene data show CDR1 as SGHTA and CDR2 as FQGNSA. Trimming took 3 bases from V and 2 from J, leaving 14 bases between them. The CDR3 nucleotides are TGTGCCAGCAGCTTGACACGGACTAGGCCTGGAAACACCATATATTTT. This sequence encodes CASSLTRTRPGNTIYF. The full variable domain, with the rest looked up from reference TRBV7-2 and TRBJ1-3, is GAGVSQSPSNKVTEKGKDVELRCDPISGHTALYWYRQSLGQGLEFLIYFQGNSAPDKSGLPSDRFSAERTGGSVSTLTIQRTQQEDSAVYLCASSLTRTRPGNTIYFGEGSWLTVV.

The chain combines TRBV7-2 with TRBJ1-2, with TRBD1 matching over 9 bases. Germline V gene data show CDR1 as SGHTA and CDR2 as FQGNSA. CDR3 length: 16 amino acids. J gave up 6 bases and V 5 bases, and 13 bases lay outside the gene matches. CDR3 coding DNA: TGTGCCAGCAGCCTACCCCCGGGACAGGGATTCAATGGCTACACCTTC. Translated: CASSLPPGQGFNGYTF.

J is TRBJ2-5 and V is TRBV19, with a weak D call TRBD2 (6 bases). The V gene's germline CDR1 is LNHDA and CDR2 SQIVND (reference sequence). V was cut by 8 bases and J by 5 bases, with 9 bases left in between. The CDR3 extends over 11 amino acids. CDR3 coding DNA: TGTGCCAGTGGGGAGGCGGAGACCCAGTACTTC. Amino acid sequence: CASGEAETQYF. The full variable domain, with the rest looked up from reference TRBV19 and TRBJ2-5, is DGGITQSPKYLFRKEGQNVTLSCEQNLNHDAMYWYRQDPGQGLRLIYYSQIVNDFQKGDIAEGYSVSREKKESFPLTVTSAQKNPTAFYLCASGEAETQYFGPGTRLLVL.

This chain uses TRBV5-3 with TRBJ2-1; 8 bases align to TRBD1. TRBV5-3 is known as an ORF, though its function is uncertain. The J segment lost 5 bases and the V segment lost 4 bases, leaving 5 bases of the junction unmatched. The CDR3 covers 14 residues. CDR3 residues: CARSPRQGNNEQFF. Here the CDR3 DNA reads TGTGCCAGAAGCCCTAGACAGGGGAACAATGAGCAGTTCTTC.

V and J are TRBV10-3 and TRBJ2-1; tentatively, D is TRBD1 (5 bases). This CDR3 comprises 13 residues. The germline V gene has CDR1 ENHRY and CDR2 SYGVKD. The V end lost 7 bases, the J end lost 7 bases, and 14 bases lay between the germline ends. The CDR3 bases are TGTGCCATCACGCCAGGGTCTGTAAATGAGCAGTTCTTC. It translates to CAITPGSVNEQFF.

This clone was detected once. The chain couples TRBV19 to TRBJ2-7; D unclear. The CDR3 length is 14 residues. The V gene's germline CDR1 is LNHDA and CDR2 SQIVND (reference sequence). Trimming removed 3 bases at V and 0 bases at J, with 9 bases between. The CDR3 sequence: CASSISSSSYEQYF. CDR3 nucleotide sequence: TGTGCCAGTAGTATTAGCAGCAGCTCCTACGAGCAGTACTTC. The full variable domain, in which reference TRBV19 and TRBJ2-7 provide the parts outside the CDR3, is DGGITQSPKYLFRKEGQNVTLSCEQNLNHDAMYWYRQDPGQGLRLIYYSQIVNDFQKGDIAEGYSVSREKKESFPLTVTSAQKNPTAFYLCASSISSSSYEQYFGPGTRLTVT.

The CDR3: CASSYAAGTNGYTF. The CDR3 DNA sequence: TGTGCCAGCAGTTACGCTGCCGGGACTAATGGCTACACCTTC. The genes are TRBV6-5 and TRBJ1-2, with TRBD1 as a possible D gene (5 bases). V lost 2 bases and J lost 6, with 13 bases in between. Per the germline V gene, CDR1 is MNHEY and CDR2 is SVGAGI. The CDR3 has 14 residues.

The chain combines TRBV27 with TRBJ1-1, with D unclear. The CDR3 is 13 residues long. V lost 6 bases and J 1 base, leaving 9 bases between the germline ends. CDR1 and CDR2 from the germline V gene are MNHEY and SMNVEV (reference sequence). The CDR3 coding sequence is TGTGCCAGCAGCCTTATCCCGAACACTGAAGCTTTCTTT. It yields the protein CASSLIPNTEAFF.

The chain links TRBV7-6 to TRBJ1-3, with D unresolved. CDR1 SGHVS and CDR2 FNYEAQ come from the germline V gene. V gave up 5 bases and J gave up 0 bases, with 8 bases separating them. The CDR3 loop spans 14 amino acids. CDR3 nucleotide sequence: TGTGCCAGCAGCCCAGACAACTCTGGAAACACCATATATTTT. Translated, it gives CASSPDNSGNTIYF.

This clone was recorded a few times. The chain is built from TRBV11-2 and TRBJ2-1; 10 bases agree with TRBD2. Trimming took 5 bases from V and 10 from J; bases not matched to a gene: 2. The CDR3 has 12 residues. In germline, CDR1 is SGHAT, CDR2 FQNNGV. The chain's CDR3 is CASSQLAGEQFF. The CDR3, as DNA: TGTGCCAGCAGCCAACTAGCGGGAGAGCAGTTCTTC.

CDR3 sequence: CASSSLLQPQHF. The CDR3 DNA follows: TGTGCCAGCAGTTCTCTTCTCCAGCCCCAGCATTTT. The V and J genes are TRBV12-3 or TRBV12-4 and TRBJ1-5; no clear D gene. Trimming shortened V by 4 bases and J by 7 bases, and 8 bases separated the two germline ends. The CDR3 covers 12 residues.

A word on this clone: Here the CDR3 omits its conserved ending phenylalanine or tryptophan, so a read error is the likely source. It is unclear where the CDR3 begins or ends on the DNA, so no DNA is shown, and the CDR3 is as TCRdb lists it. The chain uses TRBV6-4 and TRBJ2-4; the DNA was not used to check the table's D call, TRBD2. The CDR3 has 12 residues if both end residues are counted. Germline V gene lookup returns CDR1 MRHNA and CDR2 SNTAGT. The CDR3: CASPEAPSTQRI.

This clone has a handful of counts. The CDR3 region is CASRGAVSEKLFF. CDR3 nucleotide sequence: TGTGCCAGCCGGGGGGCAGTCTCCGAAAAACTGTTTTTT. This chain connects TRBV2 to TRBJ1-4, with D possibly matching TRBD1 (6 bases). Germline V gives CDR1 SNHLY, CDR2 FYNNEI. The V end lost 8 bases, the J end lost 8 bases, and 15 bases lay between the germline ends. The CDR3 is 13 residues long. The entire variable domain, with the rest obtained from reference TRBV2 and TRBJ1-4, is as follows: EPEVTQTPSHQVTQMGQEVILRCVPISNHLYFYWYRQILGQKVEFLVSFYNNEISEKSEIFDDQFSVERPDGSNFTLKIRSTKLEDSAMYFCASRGAVSEKLFFGSGTQLSVL.

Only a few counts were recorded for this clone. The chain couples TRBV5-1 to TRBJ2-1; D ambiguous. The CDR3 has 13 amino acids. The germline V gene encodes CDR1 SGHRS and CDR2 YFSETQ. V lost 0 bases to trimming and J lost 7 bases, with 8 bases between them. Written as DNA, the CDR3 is TGCGCCAGCAGCTTGGCCGGTTTGAATGAGCAGTTCTTC. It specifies CASSLAGLNEQFF.

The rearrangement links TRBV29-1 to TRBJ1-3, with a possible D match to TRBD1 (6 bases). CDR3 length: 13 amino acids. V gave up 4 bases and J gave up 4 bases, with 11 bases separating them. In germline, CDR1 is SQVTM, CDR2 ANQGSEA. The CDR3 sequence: CSVARGSGNTIYF. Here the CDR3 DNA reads TGCAGCGTTGCTAGGGGGTCCGGAAACACCATATATTTT.

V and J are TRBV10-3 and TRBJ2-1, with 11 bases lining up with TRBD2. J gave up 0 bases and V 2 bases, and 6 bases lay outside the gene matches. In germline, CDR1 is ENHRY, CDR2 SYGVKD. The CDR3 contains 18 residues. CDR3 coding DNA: TGTGCCATCAGTGAGCGGCTAGCGGGAGGCAGCTCCTACAATGAGCAGTTCTTC. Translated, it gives CAISERLAGGSSYNEQFF.

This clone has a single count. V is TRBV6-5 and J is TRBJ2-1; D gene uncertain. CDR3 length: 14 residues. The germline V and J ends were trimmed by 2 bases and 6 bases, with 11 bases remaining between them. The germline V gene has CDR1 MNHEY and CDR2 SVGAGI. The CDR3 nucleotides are TGTGCCAGCAGTTACCACCGCCTATTCAATGAGCAGTTCTTC. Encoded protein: CASSYHRLFNEQFF.

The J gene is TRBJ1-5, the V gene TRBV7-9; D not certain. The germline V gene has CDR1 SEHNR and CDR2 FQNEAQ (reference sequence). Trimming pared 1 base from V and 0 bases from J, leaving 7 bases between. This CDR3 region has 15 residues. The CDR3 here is CASSLGENSNQPQHF. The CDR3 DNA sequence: TGTGCCAGCAGCTTAGGTGAGAATAGCAATCAGCCCCAGCATTTT.

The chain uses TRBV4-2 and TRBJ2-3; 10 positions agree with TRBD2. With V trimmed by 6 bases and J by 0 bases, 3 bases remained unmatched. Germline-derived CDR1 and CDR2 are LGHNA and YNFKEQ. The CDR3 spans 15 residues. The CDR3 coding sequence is TGTGCCAGCAGTCCAGCGGGAGGGAGCACAGATACGCAGTATTTT. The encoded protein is CASSPAGGSTDTQYF.

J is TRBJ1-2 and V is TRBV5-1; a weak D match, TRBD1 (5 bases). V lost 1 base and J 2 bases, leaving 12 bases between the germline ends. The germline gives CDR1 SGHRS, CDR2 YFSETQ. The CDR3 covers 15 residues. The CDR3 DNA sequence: TGCGCCAGCAGCTTGAAGACCGGGGGAAACTATGGCTACACCTTC. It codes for CASSLKTGGNYGYTF.

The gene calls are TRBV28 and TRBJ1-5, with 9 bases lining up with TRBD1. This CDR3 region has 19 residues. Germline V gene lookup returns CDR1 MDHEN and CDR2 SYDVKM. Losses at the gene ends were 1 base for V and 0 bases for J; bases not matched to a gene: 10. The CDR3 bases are TGTGCCAGCAGTTTATACGGGACAGGGCCCGCGACTAGCAATCAGCCCCAGCATTTT. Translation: CASSLYGTGPATSNQPQHF.

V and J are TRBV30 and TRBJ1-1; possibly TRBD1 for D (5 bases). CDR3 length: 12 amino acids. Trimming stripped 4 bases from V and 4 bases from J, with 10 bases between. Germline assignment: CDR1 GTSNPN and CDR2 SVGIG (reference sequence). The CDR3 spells CAWTGLGTEAFF. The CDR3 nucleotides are TGTGCCTGGACAGGGTTAGGCACTGAAGCTTTCTTT.

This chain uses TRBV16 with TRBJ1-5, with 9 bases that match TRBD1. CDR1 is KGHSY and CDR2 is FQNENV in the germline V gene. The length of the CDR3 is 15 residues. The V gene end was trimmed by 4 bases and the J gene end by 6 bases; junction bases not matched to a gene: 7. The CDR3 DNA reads TGTGCCAGCAGCCCCTGGACAGGGGAAATTCAGCCCCAGCATTTT. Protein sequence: CASSPWTGEIQPQHF.

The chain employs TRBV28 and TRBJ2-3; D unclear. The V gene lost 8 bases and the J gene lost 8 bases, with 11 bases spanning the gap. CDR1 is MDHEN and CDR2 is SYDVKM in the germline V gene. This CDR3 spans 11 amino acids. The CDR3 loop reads CASGASGTQYF. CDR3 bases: TGTGCCAGCGGCGCGTCGGGTACGCAGTATTTT.

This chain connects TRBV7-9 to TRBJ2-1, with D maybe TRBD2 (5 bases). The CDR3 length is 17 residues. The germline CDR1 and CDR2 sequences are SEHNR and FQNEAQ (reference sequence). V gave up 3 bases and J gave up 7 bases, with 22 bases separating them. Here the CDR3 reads CASSFFLSGWGANEQFF. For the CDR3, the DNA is TGTGCCAGCAGCTTTTTTCTGTCGGGATGGGGTGCGAATGAGCAGTTCTTC.

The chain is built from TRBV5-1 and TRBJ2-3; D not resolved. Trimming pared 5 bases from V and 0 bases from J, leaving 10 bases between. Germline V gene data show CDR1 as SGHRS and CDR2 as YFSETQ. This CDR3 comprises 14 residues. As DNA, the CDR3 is TGCGCCAGCAGTTTTGGCGGTAGCACAGATACGCAGTATTTT. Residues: CASSFGGSTDTQYF.

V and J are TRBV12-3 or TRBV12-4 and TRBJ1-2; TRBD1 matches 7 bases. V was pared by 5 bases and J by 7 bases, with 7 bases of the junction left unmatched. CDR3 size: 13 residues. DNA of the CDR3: TGTGCCAGCAGTCGTGTAGGGGGCGGTGGCTACACCTTC. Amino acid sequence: CASSRVGGGGYTF.